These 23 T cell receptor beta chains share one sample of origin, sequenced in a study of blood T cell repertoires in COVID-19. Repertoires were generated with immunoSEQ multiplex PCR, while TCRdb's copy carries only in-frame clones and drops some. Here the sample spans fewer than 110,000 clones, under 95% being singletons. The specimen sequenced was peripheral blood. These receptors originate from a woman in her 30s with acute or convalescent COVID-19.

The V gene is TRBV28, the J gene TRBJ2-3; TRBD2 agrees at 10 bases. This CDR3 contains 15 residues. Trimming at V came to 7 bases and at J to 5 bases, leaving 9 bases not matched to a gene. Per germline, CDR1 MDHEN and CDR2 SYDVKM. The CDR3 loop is CASIPIAGGGDTQYF. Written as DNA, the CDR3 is TGTGCCAGCATCCCAATAGCGGGAGGTGGAGATACGCAGTATTTT.

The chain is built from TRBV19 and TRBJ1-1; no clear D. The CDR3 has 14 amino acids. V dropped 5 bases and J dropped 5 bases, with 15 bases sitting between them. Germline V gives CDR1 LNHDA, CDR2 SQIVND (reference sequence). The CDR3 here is CASSLDPGSTEAFF. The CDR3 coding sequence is TGTGCCAGTAGTCTTGATCCTGGCAGTACTGAAGCTTTCTTT.

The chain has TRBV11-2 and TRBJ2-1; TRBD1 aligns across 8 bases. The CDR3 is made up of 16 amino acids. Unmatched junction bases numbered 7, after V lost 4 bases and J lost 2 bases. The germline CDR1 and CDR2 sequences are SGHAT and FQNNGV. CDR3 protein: CASSSLGQGPYNEQFF. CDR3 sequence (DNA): TGTGCCAGCAGCTCACTCGGACAGGGACCCTACAATGAGCAGTTCTTC.

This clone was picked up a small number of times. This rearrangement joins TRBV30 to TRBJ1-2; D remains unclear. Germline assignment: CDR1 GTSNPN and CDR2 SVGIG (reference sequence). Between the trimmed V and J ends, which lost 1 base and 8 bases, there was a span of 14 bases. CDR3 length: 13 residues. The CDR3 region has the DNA TGTGCCTGGAGTGGCGTCTCCTTTTCCGGCTACACCTTC. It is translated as CAWSGVSFSGYTF. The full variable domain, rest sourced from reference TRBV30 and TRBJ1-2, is SQTIHQWPATLVQPVGSPLSLECTVEGTSNPNLYWYRQAAGRGLQLLFYSVGIGQISSEVPQNLSASRPQDRQFILSSKKLLLSDSGFYLCAWSGVSFSGYTFGSGTRLTVV.

CDR3 DNA: TGTGCCAGCAGCCAAGGACTGGTGAGGAACACTGAAGCTTTCTTT. Amino acids: CASSQGLVRNTEAFF. The rearrangement uses TRBV3-1 (or the pseudogene TRBV3-2) and TRBJ1-1; D is undetermined. Trimming removed 1 base at V and 1 base at J, with 10 bases between. Germline V CDR1 and CDR2: LGHDT, YNNKEL (reference sequence). The CDR3 extends over 15 amino acids.

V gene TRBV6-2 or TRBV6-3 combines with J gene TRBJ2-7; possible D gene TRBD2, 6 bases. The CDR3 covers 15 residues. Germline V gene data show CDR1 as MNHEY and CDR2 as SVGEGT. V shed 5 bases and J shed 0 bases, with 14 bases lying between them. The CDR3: CASSTYGGSSYEQYF. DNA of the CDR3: TGTGCCAGCAGTACGTATGGGGGGAGCTCCTACGAGCAGTACTTC.

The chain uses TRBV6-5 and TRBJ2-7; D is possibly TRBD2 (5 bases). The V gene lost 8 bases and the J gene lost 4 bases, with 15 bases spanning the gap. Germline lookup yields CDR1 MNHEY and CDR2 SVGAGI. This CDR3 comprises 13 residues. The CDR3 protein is CASGRARGYEQYF. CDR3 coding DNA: TGTGCCAGCGGCCGGGCCCGAGGGTACGAGCAGTACTTC.

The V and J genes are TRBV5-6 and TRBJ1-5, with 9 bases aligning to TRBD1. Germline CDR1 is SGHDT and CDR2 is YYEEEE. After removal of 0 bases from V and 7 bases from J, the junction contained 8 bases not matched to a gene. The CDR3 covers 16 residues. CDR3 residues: CASSLGPGQGSQPQHF. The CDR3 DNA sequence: TGTGCCAGCAGCTTGGGACCGGGACAGGGTTCCCAGCCCCAGCATTTT.

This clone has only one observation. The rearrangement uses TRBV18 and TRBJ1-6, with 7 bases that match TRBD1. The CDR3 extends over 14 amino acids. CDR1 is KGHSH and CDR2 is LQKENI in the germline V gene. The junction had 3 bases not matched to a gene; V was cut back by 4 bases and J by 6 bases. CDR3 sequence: CASSLRDSNSPLHF. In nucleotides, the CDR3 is TGTGCCAGCTCACTCCGGGACAGTAATTCACCCCTCCACTTT. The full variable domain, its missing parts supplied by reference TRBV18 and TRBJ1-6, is NAGVMQNPRHLVRRRGQEARLRCSPMKGHSHVYWYRQLPEEGLKFMVYLQKENIIDESGMPKERFSAEFPKEGPSILRIQQVVRGDSAAYFCASSLRDSNSPLHFGNGTRLTVT.

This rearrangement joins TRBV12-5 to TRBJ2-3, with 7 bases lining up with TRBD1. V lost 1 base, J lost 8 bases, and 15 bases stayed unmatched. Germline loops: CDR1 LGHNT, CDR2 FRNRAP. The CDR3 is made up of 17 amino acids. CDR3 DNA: TGTGCTAGTGGTTTGGCTCCCAACAGGGGTTCAACCGGTACGCAGTATTTT. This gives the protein CASGLAPNRGSTGTQYF.

CDR3 sequence: CASSPPASLGEQFF. Written as DNA, the CDR3 is TGTGCCAGCAGTCCCCCGGCTAGTCTAGGTGAGCAGTTCTTC. The gene calls are TRBV6-2 or TRBV6-3 and TRBJ2-1, with D hard to call. The CDR3 is 14 residues long. The V and J ends lost 5 bases and 9 bases respectively, with 17 bases between them. Germline CDR1 MNHEY, CDR2 SVGEGT.

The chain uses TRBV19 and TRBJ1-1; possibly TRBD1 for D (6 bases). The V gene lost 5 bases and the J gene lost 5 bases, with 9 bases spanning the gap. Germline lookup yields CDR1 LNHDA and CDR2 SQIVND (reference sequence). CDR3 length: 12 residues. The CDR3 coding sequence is TGTGCCAGTAGTCAAAGGGGGACTGAAGCTTTCTTT. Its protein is CASSQRGTEAFF.

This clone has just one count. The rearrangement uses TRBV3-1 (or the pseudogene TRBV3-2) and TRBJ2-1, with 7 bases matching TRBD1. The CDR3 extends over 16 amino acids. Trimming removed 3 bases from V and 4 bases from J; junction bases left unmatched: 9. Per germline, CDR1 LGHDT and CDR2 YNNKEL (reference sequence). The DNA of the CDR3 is TGTGCCAGCAGCCACACAAGTCGGGGACAGTACAATGAGCAGTTCTTC. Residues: CASSHTSRGQYNEQFF.

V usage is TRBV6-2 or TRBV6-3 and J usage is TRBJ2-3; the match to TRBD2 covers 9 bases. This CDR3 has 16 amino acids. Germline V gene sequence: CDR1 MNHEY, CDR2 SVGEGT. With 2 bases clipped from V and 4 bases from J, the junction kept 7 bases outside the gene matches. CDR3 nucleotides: TGTGCCAGCAGTTACGTGCGGGGGGGTTTTCCAGATACGCAGTATTTT. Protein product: CASSYVRGGFPDTQYF.

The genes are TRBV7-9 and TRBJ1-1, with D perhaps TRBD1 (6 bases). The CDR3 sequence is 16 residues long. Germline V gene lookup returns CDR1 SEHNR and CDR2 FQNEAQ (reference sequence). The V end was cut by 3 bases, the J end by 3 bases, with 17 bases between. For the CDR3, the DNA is TGTGCCAGCAGCTTGGCATACAGGGCGACCCACACTGAAGCTTTCTTT. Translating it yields CASSLAYRATHTEAFF.

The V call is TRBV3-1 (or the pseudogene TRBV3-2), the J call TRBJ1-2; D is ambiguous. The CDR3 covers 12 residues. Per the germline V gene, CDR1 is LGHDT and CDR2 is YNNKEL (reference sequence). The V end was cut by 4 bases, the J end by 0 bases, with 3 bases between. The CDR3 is CASSPSNYGYTF. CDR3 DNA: TGTGCCAGCAGCCCATCTAACTATGGCTACACCTTC.

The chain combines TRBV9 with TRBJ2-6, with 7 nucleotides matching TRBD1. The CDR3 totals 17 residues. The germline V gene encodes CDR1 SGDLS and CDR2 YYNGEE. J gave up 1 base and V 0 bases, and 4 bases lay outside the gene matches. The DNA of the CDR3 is TGTGCCAGCAGCGTAGCGGGACAGCTATCTGGGGCCAACGTCCTGACTTTC. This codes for CASSVAGQLSGANVLTF.

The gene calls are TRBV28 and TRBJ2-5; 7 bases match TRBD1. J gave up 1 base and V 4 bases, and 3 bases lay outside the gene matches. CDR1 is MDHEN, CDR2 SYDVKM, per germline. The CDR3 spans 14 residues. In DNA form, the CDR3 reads TGTGCCAGCAGTTCACGGGACAGCCAAGAGACCCAGTACTTC. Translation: CASSSRDSQETQYF.

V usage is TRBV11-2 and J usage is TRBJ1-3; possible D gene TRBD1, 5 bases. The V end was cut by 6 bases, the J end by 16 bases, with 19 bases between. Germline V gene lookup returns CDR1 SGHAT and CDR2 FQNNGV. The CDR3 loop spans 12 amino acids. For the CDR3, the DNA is TGTGCCAGCAGTGACCTAGACAGTCATTGGTATTTT. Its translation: CASSDLDSHWYF.

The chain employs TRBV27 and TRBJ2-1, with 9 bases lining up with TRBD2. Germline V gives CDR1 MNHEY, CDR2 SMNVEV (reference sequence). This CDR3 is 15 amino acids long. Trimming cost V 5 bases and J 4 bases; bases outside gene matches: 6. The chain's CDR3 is CASSDLAGKYNEQFF. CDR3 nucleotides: TGTGCCAGCAGTGATCTAGCGGGGAAATACAATGAGCAGTTCTTC.

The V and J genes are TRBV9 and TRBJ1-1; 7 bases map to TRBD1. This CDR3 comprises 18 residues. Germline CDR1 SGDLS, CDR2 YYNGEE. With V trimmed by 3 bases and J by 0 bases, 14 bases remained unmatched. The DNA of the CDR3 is TGTGCCAGCAGCGCCAACAGGGGCTCAACACTTATGAACACTGAAGCTTTCTTT. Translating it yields CASSANRGSTLMNTEAFF.

The CDR3 reads CASTRVLQETQYF. Written as DNA, the CDR3 is TGTGCCAGCACCCGGGTCCTCCAAGAGACCCAGTACTTC. The chain employs TRBV6-5 and TRBJ2-5; no reliable D call. Germline CDR1 MNHEY, CDR2 SVGAGI. V was pared by 7 bases and J by 1 base, with 10 bases between. CDR3 length: 13 amino acids.

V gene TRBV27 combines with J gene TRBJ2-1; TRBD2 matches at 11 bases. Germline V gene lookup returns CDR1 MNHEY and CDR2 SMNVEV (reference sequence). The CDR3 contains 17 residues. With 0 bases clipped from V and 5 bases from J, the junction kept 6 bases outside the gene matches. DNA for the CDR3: TGTGCCAGCAGTTTATCGCACGGACTAGCGGGTAACAATGAGCAGTTCTTC. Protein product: CASSLSHGLAGNNEQFF.